This TCR beta chain derives from a study of T cells after yellow fever vaccination. General study results and limits: Just a small share of clonotypes turned up in the CD4 compartment as well as the CD8 compartment. There was a possibility that FACS-sorted repertoires contained abundant clonotypes contaminating from the bulk population. Post-booster samples contained most primary-vaccination clones (around 95% CD4, 88% CD8).

Germline CDR1 SNHLY, CDR2 FYNNEI. With V trimmed by 4 bases and J by 5 bases, 4 bases remained unmatched. The CDR3 extends over 15 amino acids. On this clonotype: Its matching antigen is unknown.

Researchers made TCR cDNA using 5'RACE template switching, and this step added a universal primer site and UMIs. MiXCR, applied by TCRdb to the 5' RACE reads, yields one record per CDR3 protein. The data contain approximately 250,000 distinct CDR3 sequences, 6.5% to 7.5% of them singletons. This specimen was CD4+ T cells sorted from PBMCs, taken on the day of the yellow fever booster vaccination. This sequence was found in a man aged 25 to 45 who received the YFV17D yellow fever vaccine. The chain links TRBV2 to TRBJ2-5; the match to TRBD2 covers 13 bases. The CDR3 nucleotides are TGTGCCAGCAGTGCAGAGGGACTAGCGGGGGAGACCCAGTACTTC. The encoded protein is CASSAEGLAGETQYF.